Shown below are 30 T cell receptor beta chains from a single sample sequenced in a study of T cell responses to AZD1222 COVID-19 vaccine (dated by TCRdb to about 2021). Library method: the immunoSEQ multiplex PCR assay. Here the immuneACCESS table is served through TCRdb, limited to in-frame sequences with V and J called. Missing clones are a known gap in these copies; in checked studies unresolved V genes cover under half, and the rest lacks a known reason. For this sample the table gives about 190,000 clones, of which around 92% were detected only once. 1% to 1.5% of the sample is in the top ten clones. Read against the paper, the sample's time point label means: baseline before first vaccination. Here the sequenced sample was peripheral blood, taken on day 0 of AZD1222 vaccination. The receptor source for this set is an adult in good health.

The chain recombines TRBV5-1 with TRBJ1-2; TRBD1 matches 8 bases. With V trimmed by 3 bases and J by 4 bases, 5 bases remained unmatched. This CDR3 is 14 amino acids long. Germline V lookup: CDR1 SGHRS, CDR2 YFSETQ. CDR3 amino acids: CASSSGQGGYGYTF. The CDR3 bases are TGCGCCAGCAGCTCAGGACAGGGCGGCTATGGCTACACCTTC.

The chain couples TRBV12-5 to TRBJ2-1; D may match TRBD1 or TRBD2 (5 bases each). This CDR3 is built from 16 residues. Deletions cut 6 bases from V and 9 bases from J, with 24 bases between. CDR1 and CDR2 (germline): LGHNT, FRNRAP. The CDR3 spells CASGRRRGGEIGEQFF. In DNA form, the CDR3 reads TGTGCTAGTGGCCGCCGTCGGGGCGGAGAGATTGGTGAGCAGTTCTTC.

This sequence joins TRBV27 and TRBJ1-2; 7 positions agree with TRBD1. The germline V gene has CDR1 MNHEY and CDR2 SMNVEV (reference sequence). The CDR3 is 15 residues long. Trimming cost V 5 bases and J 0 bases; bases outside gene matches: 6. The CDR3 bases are TGTGCCAGCAGTACCCGGGACAGAACTAACTATGGCTACACCTTC. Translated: CASSTRDRTNYGYTF.

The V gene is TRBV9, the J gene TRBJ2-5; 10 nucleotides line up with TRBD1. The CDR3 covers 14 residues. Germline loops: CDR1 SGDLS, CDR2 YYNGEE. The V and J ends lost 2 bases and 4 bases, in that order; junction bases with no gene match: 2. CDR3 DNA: TGTGCCAGCAGCGTCCGGGACAGGGGAGAGACCCAGTACTTC. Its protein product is CASSVRDRGETQYF.

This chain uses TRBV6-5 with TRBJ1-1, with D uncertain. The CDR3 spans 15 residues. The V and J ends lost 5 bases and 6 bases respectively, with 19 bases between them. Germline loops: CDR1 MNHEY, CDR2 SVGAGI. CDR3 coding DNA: TGTGCCAGCAGTCCCCTCTTCTCCGGCGGATCTGAAGCTTTCTTT. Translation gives CASSPLFSGGSEAFF.

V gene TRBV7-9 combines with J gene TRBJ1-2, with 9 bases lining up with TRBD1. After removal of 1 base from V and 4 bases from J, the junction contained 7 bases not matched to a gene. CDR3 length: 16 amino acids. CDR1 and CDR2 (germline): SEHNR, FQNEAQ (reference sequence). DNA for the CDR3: TGTGCCAGCAGCTTAGAAACAGGGGGCATAGGCTATGGCTACACCTTC. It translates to CASSLETGGIGYGYTF. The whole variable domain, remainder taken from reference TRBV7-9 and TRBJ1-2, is DTGVSQNPRHKITKRGQNVTFRCDPISEHNRLYWYRQTLGQGPEFLTYFQNEAQLEKSRLLSDRFSAERPKGSFSTLEIQRTEQGDSAMYLCASSLETGGIGYGYTFGSGTRLTVV.

The CDR3 DNA reads TGCGCCAGCACAAGGGACAGGGCGCCGACCTCTACCTACTCTGGAAACACCATATATTTT. Translation gives CASTRDRAPTSTYSGNTIYF. This sequence joins TRBV10-1 and TRBJ1-3, with 9 nucleotides matching TRBD1. CDR1 WNHNN and CDR2 SYGVQD come from the germline V gene (reference sequence). This CDR3 is built from 20 residues. V gave up 7 bases and J gave up 0 bases; unmatched junction bases: 19.

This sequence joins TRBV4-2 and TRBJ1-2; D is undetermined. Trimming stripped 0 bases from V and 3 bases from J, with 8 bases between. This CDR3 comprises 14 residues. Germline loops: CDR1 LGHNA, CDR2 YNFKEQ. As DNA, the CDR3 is TGTGCCAGCAGCCAAGAAAGAATCGACTATGGCTACACCTTC. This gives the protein CASSQERIDYGYTF.

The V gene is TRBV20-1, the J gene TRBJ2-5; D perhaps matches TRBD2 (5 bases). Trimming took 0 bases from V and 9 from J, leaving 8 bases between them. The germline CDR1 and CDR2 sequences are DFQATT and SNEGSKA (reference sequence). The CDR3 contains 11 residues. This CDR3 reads CSARDRGSQYF. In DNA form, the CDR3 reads TGCAGTGCTAGAGACCGAGGGTCCCAGTACTTC.

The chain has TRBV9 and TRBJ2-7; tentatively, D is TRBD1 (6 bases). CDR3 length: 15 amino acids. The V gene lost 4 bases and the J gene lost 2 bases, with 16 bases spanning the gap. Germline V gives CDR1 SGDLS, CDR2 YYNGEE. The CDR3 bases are TGTGCCAGCAGCCCCGGCTCAGGGGATGCCTACGAGCAGTACTTC. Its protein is CASSPGSGDAYEQYF.

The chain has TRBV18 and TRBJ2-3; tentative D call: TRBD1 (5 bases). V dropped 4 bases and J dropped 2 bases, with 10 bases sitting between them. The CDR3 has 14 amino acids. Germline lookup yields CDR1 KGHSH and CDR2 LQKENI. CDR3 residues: CASSLRVTTDTQYF. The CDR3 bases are TGTGCCAGCTCACTCAGGGTCACCACAGATACGCAGTATTTT. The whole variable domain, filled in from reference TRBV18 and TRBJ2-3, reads NAGVMQNPRHLVRRRGQEARLRCSPMKGHSHVYWYRQLPEEGLKFMVYLQKENIIDESGMPKERFSAEFPKEGPSILRIQQVVRGDSAAYFCASSLRVTTDTQYFGPGTRLTVL.

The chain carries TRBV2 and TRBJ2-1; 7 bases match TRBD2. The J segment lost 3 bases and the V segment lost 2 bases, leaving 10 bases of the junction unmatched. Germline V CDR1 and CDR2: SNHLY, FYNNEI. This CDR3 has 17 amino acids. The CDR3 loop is CASSEYPGRGFYNEQFF. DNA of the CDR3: TGTGCCAGCAGTGAATATCCAGGGAGGGGATTCTACAATGAGCAGTTCTTC.

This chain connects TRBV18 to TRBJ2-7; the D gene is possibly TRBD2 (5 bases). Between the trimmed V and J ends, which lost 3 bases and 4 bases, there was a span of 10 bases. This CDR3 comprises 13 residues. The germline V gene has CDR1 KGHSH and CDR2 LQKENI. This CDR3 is CASSPPSQYEQYF. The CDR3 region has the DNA TGTGCCAGCTCACCCCCTAGCCAATACGAGCAGTACTTC.

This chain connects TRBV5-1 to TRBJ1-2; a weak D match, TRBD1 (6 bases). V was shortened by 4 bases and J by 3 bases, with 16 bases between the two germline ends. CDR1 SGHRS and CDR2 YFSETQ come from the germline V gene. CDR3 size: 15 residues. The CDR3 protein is CASSQQTGDYYGYTF. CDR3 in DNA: TGCGCCAGCAGCCAGCAGACAGGCGACTACTATGGCTACACCTTC.

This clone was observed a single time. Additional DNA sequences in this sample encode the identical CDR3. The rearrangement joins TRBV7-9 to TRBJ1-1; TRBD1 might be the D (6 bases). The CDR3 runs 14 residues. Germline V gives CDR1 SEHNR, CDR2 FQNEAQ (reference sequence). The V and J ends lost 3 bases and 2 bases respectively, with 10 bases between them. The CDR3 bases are TGTGCCAGCAGCTTCCAGGGGAGAAACACTGAAGCTTTCTTT. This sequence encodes CASSFQGRNTEAFF. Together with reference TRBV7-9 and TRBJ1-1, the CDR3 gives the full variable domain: DTGVSQNPRHKITKRGQNVTFRCDPISEHNRLYWYRQTLGQGPEFLTYFQNEAQLEKSRLLSDRFSAERPKGSFSTLEIQRTEQGDSAMYLCASSFQGRNTEAFFGQGTRLTVV.

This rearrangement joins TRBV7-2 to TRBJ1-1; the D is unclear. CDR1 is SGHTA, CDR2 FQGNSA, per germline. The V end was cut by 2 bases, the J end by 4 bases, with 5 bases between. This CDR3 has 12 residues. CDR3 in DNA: TGTGCCAGCAGCTTATTCCCCACTGAAGCTTTCTTT. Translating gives CASSLFPTEAFF.

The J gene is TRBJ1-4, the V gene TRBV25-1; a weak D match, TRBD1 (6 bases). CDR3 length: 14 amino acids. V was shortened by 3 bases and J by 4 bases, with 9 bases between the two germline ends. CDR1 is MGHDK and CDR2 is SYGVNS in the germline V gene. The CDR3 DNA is TGTGCCAGCAGTGAGGGGACATATAATGAAAAACTGTTTTTT. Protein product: CASSEGTYNEKLFF. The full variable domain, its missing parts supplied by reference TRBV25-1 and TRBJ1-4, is EADIYQTPRYLVIGTGKKITLECSQTMGHDKMYWYQQDPGMELHLIHYSYGVNSTEKGDLSSESTVSRIRTEHFPLTLESARPSHTSQYLCASSEGTYNEKLFFGSGTQLSVL.

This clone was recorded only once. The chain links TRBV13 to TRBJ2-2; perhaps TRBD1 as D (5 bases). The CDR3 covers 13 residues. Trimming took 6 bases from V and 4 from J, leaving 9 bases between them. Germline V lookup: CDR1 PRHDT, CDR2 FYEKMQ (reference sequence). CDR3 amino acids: CASSKQATGELFF. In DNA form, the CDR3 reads TGTGCCAGCAGTAAACAGGCCACCGGGGAGCTGTTTTTT.

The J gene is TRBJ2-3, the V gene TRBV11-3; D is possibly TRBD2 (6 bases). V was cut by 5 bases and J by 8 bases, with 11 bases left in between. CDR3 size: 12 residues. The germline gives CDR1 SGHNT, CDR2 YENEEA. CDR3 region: CASSRGGVTQYF. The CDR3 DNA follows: TGTGCCAGCAGCCGAGGAGGGGTTACGCAGTATTTT.

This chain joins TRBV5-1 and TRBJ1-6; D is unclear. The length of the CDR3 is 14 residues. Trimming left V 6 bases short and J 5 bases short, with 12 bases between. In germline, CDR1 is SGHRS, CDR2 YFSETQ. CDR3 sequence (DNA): TGCGCCAGCACGGAGGCCCGGAATAATTCACCCCTCCACTTT. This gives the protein CASTEARNNSPLHF.

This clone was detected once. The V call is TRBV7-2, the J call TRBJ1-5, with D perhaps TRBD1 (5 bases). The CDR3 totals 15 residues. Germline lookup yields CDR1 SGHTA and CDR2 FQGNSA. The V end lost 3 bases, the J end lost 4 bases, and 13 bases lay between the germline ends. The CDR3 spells CASSFAREGNQPQHF. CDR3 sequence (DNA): TGTGCCAGCAGCTTTGCCAGGGAGGGAAATCAGCCCCAGCATTTT.

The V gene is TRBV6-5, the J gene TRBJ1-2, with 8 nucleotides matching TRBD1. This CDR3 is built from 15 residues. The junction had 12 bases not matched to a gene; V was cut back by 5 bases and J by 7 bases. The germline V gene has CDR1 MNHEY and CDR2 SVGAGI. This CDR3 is CASSTQQGQGFGYTF. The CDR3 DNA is TGTGCCAGCAGTACCCAACAAGGACAGGGCTTTGGCTACACCTTC.

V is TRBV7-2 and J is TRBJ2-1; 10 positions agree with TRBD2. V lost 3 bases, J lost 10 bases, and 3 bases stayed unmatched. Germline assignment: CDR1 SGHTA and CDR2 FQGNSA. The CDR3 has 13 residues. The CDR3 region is CASSFLAGDEQFF. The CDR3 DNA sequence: TGTGCCAGCAGCTTTCTAGCGGGGGACGAGCAGTTCTTC.

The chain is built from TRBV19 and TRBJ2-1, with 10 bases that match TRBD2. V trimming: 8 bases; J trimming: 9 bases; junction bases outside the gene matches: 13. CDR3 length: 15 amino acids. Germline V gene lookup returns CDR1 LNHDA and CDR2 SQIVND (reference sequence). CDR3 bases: TGTGCCAGTTGTAATCAAGCGGGGGGGCTTGGTGAGCAGTTCTTC. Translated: CASCNQAGGLGEQFF.

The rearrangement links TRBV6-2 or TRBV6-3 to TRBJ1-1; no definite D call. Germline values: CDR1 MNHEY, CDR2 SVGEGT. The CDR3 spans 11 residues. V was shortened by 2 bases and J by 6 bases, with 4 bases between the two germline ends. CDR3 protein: CASSYGSEAFF. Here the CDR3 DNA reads TGTGCCAGCAGTTACGGATCTGAAGCTTTCTTT.

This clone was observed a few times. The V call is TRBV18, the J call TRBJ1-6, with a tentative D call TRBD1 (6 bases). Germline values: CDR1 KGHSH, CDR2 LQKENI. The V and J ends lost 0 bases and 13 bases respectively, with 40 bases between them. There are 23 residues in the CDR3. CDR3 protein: CASSPPRSCGGPQAGVLSLPLHF. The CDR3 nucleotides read TGTGCCAGCTCACCACCCCGTTCGTGTGGTGGGCCACAGGCAGGGGTTTTGTCTTTGCCCCTCCACTTT.

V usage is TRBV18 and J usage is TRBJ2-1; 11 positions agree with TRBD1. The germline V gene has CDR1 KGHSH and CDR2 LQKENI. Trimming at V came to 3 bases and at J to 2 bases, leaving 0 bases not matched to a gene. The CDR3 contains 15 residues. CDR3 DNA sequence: TGTGCCAGCTCACCGGGACAGGGGGCCTACAATGAGCAGTTCTTC. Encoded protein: CASSPGQGAYNEQFF.

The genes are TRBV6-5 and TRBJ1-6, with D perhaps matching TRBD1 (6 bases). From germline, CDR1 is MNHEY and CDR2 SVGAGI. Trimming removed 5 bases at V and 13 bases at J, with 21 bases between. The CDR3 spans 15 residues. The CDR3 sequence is CASSIAWDTPAPLHF. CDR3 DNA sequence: TGTGCCAGCAGTATAGCCTGGGACACCCCGGCTCCCCTCCACTTT.

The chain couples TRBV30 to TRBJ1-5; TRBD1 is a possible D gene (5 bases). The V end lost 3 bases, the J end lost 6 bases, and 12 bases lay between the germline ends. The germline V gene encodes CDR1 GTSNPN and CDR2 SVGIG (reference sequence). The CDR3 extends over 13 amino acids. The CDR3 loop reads CAWSRGESQPQHF. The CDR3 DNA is TGTGCCTGGAGCCGGGGGGAGAGTCAGCCCCAGCATTTT. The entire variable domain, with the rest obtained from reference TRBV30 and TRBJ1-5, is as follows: SQTIHQWPATLVQPVGSPLSLECTVEGTSNPNLYWYRQAAGRGLQLLFYSVGIGQISSEVPQNLSASRPQDRQFILSSKKLLLSDSGFYLCAWSRGESQPQHFGDGTRLSIL.

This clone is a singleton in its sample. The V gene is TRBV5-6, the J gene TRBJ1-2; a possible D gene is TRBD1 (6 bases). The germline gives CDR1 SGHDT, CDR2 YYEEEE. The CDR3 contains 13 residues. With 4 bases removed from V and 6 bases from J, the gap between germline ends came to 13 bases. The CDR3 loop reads CASSPQGTHGYTF. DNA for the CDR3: TGTGCCAGCAGCCCTCAGGGGACCCATGGCTACACCTTC.